This TCR beta chain was identified during a study of cytomegalovirus exposure and HLA in healthy donors. The CDR3 has 16 residues. Trimming stripped 1 base from V and 6 bases from J, with 14 bases between. CDR1 is SGHRS, CDR2 YFSETQ, per germline. Both 60 Vbeta primers and 13 Jbeta primers went into the PCR. The table came from immunoSEQ multiplex PCR; TCRdb's copy has only in-frame clones and leaves some out. The repertoire has 200,000 to 250,000 clones, 65% to 75% of them found once; the top ten carry 1.8%. Sequencing was performed on PBMCs. This clonotype originated in a woman aged 25 to 39 in good health and CMV-seronegative. V is TRBV5-1 and J is TRBJ1-6; D ambiguous. The chain's CDR3 is CASSLSGVQVNSPLHF. In nucleotides, the CDR3 is TGCGCCAGCAGCTTGTCAGGCGTGCAGGTTAATTCACCCCTCCACTTT.